The rows below give T cell receptor beta chains drawn from one sample of a study of shared clonotypes between healthy human individuals. Sequencing used immunoSEQ multiplex PCR; TCRdb keeps in-frame clones, though not all of them. The sample includes some 2,500,000 clones, 85% to 95% of them seen just once. Sequenced material: naive CD4+ T cells from PBMCs. These receptors all stem from a man aged 18 to 29 in good health. Some clones in this sample may be carry-over from other donors' samples. CDR3s include the opening cysteine and the closing phenylalanine or tryptophan. A D gene is named only where the DNA matches it firmly. Some rows have no size entry. The others give once, few or many, or a class for an expanded clone.

D gene: NA
J gene: TRBJ2-5
clone size: NA
V gene: TRBV28
CDR3 DNA: TGTGCCAGCAGTGTACCCCAGGGGGGCACGGGGACCCAGTACTTC
CDR3 protein: CASSVPQGGTGTQYF

D gene: NA
J gene: TRBJ2-7
clone size: NA
V gene: TRBV6-5
CDR3 DNA: TGTGCCAGCACCCCCGCGCAGGGCTACAGGCAGTACTTC
CDR3 protein: CASTPAQGYRQYF

D gene: TRBD1
J gene: TRBJ2-7
clone size: once
V gene: TRBV4-2
CDR3 DNA: TGTGCCAGCAGCCTGGGTGACCGGGACAGGTCCTACGAGCAGTACTTC
CDR3 protein: CASSLGDRDRSYEQYF

D gene: NA
J gene: TRBJ2-1
clone size: NA
V gene: TRBV18
CDR3 DNA: TGTGCCAGCTCACCTATTAACAATGAGCAGTTCTTC
CDR3 protein: CASSPINNEQFF

D gene: TRBD2
J gene: TRBJ2-1
clone size: NA
V gene: TRBV18
CDR3 DNA: TGTGCCAGCTCACTTACTAGCGGCAATGAGCAGTTCTTC
CDR3 protein: CASSLTSGNEQFF

D gene: TRBD2
J gene: TRBJ2-1
clone size: once
V gene: TRBV9
CDR3 DNA: TGTGCCAGCAGCGTAGAAGGGACTAGTGGCAATGAGCAGTTCTTC
CDR3 protein: CASSVEGTSGNEQFF

D gene: TRBD1
J gene: TRBJ2-7
clone size: NA
V gene: TRBV6-5
CDR3 DNA: TGTGCCAGCAGTCCGGACAGGGGGCGGATCTACGAGCAGTACTTC
CDR3 protein: CASSPDRGRIYEQYF

D gene: NA
J gene: TRBJ1-2
clone size: NA
V gene: TRBV12-5
CDR3 DNA: TGTGCTAGTGGTTTCGCCACCGGGGATGATGGCTACACCTTC
CDR3 protein: CASGFATGDDGYTF

D gene: TRBD1
J gene: TRBJ1-4
clone size: NA
V gene: TRBV7-9
CDR3 DNA: TGTGCCAGCAGCTATGGGACAGGGAGGAATGAAAAACTGTTTTTT
CDR3 protein: CASSYGTGRNEKLFF

D gene: TRBD2
J gene: TRBJ2-1
clone size: NA
V gene: TRBV11-2
CDR3 DNA: TGTGCCAGCAGCTCTTCCGGCGGGAGGCTTTACAATGAGCAGTTCTTC
CDR3 protein: CASSSSGGRLYNEQFF

D gene: NA
J gene: TRBJ2-7
clone size: NA
V gene: TRBV15
CDR3 DNA: TGTGCCACCAGCAGAGTAGTCGGCGGAGAGCAGTACTTC
CDR3 protein: CATSRVVGGEQYF

D gene: TRBD2
J gene: TRBJ2-3
clone size: NA
V gene: TRBV2
CDR3 DNA: TGTGCCAGCAGGCACCCGGGACTAGCGGGAGGAGGCGGCACAGATACGCAGTATTTT
CDR3 protein: CASRHPGLAGGGGTDTQYF

D gene: TRBD2
J gene: TRBJ2-1
clone size: NA
V gene: TRBV25-1
CDR3 DNA: TGTGCCAGCGTAGGGACTAGCGGGAGGGTTAATGAGCAGTTCTTC
CDR3 protein: CASVGTSGRVNEQFF

D gene: NA
J gene: TRBJ1-4
clone size: NA
V gene: TRBV19
CDR3 DNA: TGTGCCAGTAGTATCAGGCCTTCTCGGGAAAAACTGTTTTTT
CDR3 protein: CASSIRPSREKLFF

D gene: NA
J gene: TRBJ2-3
clone size: once
V gene: TRBV5-1
CDR3 DNA: TGCGCCAGCAGCTTGTCCATCCACGAATCGGATGCGCAGTATTTT
CDR3 protein: CASSLSIHESDAQYF

D gene: NA
J gene: TRBJ2-2
clone size: NA
V gene: TRBV23-1
CDR3 DNA: TGCGCCAGCTGGGGGAAGTCCGGGGAGCTGTTTTTT
CDR3 protein: CASWGKSGELFF

D gene: NA
J gene: TRBJ2-7
clone size: NA
V gene: TRBV21-1
CDR3 DNA: TGTGCCAGCAGCAATACCCCCGCTAGCGGGCCCTCCTACGAGCAGTACTTC
CDR3 protein: CASSNTPASGPSYEQYF

D gene: NA
J gene: TRBJ2-1
clone size: NA
V gene: TRBV9
CDR3 DNA: TGTGCCAGCAGCCCCGAGTCCCGGGTCTACAATGAGCAGTTCTTC
CDR3 protein: CASSPESRVYNEQFF

D gene: NA
J gene: TRBJ1-5
clone size: few
V gene: TRBV28
CDR3 DNA: TGTGCCGGGTCTTGGCCGGATCAGCCCCAGCATTTT
CDR3 protein: CAGSWPDQPQHF

D gene: TRBD1
J gene: TRBJ1-2
clone size: NA
V gene: TRBV2
CDR3 DNA: TGTGCCAGCGGGACAGACCTTAACTATGGCTACACCTTC
CDR3 protein: CASGTDLNYGYTF

D gene: TRBD1
J gene: TRBJ1-6
clone size: NA
V gene: TRBV6-1
CDR3 DNA: TGTGCCAGCAGTGGGGGGACAGGAAATTCACCCCTCCACTTT
CDR3 protein: CASSGGTGNSPLHF

D gene: TRBD2
J gene: TRBJ2-3
clone size: NA
V gene: TRBV6-5
CDR3 DNA: TGTGCCAGCAGTTCGTCTAGCGGGAGCACAGATACGCAGTATTTT
CDR3 protein: CASSSSSGSTDTQYF

D gene: NA
J gene: TRBJ2-1
clone size: NA
V gene: TRBV15
CDR3 DNA: TGTGCCACCGGTGATAAGCTGCGGAATGAGCAGTTCTTC
CDR3 protein: CATGDKLRNEQFF

D gene: TRBD1
J gene: TRBJ1-2
clone size: NA
V gene: TRBV15
CDR3 DNA: TGTGCCACCAGCAGGGGACAGGGAAGTGGCTACACCTTC
CDR3 protein: CATSRGQGSGYTF

D gene: TRBD2
J gene: TRBJ2-7
clone size: NA
V gene: TRBV29-1
CDR3 DNA: TGCAGCGCTAAGATCCGGACTAGCGGGAGGGCCCCCCTCATCTACGAGCAGTACTTC
CDR3 protein: CSAKIRTSGRAPLIYEQYF

D gene: NA
J gene: TRBJ2-3
clone size: NA
V gene: TRBV11-3
CDR3 DNA: TGTGCCAGCAGCTTGGGAACAGATACGCAGTATTTT
CDR3 protein: CASSLGTDTQYF

D gene: NA
J gene: TRBJ1-1
clone size: once
V gene: TRBV7-2
CDR3 DNA: TGTGCCAGCAGCTTAGCTTGGGGGGGAACCACTGAAGCTTTCTTT
CDR3 protein: CASSLAWGGTTEAFF

D gene: NA
J gene: TRBJ2-1
clone size: NA
V gene: TRBV29-1
CDR3 DNA: TGCAGCGTTGCCGACAGGCCCAATGAGCAGTTCTTC
CDR3 protein: CSVADRPNEQFF

D gene: TRBD1
J gene: TRBJ2-7
clone size: NA
V gene: TRBV10-3
CDR3 DNA: TGTGCCATCAGCGGGACCGGGACAGCCGGCGAGCAGTACTTC
CDR3 protein: CAISGTGTAGEQYF

D gene: TRBD2
J gene: TRBJ2-3
clone size: NA
V gene: TRBV6-5
CDR3 DNA: TGTGCCAGCAGTTACTGGGTAGCGGGAGCGACAGATACGCAGTATTTT
CDR3 protein: CASSYWVAGATDTQYF

D gene: NA
J gene: TRBJ2-3
clone size: NA
V gene: TRBV5-1
CDR3 DNA: TGCGCCAGCAGCCCGGCGGTCACAACCCCTAGCACAGATACGCAGTATTTT
CDR3 protein: CASSPAVTTPSTDTQYF

D gene: TRBD1
J gene: TRBJ1-3
clone size: NA
V gene: TRBV28
CDR3 DNA: TGTGCCAGCAGCCCTGGGACAGTCACTAGAAACACCATATATTTT
CDR3 protein: CASSPGTVTRNTIYF

D gene: NA
J gene: TRBJ1-2
clone size: NA
V gene: TRBV11-2
CDR3 DNA: TGTGCCAGCAGCACACCCAAGGGGGGGGGCCGTGGCTACACCTTC
CDR3 protein: CASSTPKGGGRGYTF

D gene: TRBD1
J gene: TRBJ2-2
clone size: NA
V gene: TRBV9
CDR3 DNA: TGTGCCAGCAGCGAGCACTCCGGGACAGCGAACACCGGGGAGCTGTTTTTT
CDR3 protein: CASSEHSGTANTGELFF

D gene: NA
J gene: TRBJ2-3
clone size: NA
V gene: TRBV18
CDR3 DNA: TGTGCCAGCTCACCACTGGTAAGGGTGGGCGCAGATACGCAGTATTTT
CDR3 protein: CASSPLVRVGADTQYF

D gene: NA
J gene: TRBJ1-5
clone size: NA
V gene: TRBV5-5
CDR3 DNA: TGTGCCAGCAGCTTGTTGTCGGGGAGCAGCAATCAGCCCCAGCATTTT
CDR3 protein: CASSLLSGSSNQPQHF

D gene: TRBD2
J gene: TRBJ2-7
clone size: NA
V gene: TRBV27
CDR3 DNA: TGTGCCAGCAGTTCCCTAGCGGCCCTCTTCGAGCAGTACTTC
CDR3 protein: CASSSLAALFEQYF

D gene: TRBD2
J gene: TRBJ2-1
clone size: NA
V gene: TRBV18
CDR3 DNA: TGTGCCAGCTCACCATTGGGAGCGGGGACCTACAATGAGCAGTTCTTC
CDR3 protein: CASSPLGAGTYNEQFF